Shown below are 29 T cell receptor beta chains from a single sample sequenced in a study of human T cells and chemical hapten exposure. Via MiXCR, TCRdb re-called the RACE reads, giving one row per CDR3 protein. The sample yields 380,000 or so distinct CDR3 sequences, roughly 6% seen once. Documented time point: pre-sensitization, week 0. The treatment: therapeutic diphenylcyclopropenone sensitization with weekly scalp DPC. The sample here was whole blood, taken in connection with sensitization to the hapten diphenylcyclopropenone (DPC). The receptor source for this set is a woman in her late teens or twenties with alopecia areata. Some clones in this sample may be carry-over from other donors' samples.

This clonotype has only a few counts. V is TRBV6-2 or TRBV6-3 and J is TRBJ2-3; 9 bases are shared with TRBD1. The germline V gene has CDR1 MNHEY and CDR2 SVGEGT. With V trimmed by 6 bases and J by 3 bases, 7 bases remained unmatched. The CDR3 contains 15 residues. CDR3 bases: TGTGCCAGCAGGGAATCCGGGACAGGGACAGATACGCAGTATTTT. It translates to CASRESGTGTDTQYF.

A word on this clonotype: A much larger clone differs from this one at a single base, so this may be a read error. The chain carries TRBV4-3 and TRBJ2-7; 9 bases are shared with TRBD1. CDR3 length: 15 amino acids. Germline assignment: CDR1 LGHNA and CDR2 YSLEER. The DNA for the CDR3 is TGCGCCAGCAGCCCCTCAGGACAGGGGCCCTACAAGCAGTACTTC. It encodes CASSPSGQGPYKQYF.

This clonotype appeared a few times. The gene calls are TRBV7-6 and TRBJ2-1, with D unresolved. Trimming pared 2 bases from V and 0 bases from J, leaving 11 bases between. The CDR3 loop spans 16 amino acids. Germline-derived CDR1 and CDR2 are SGHVS and FNYEAQ. The CDR3 region has the DNA TGTGCCAGCAGCTTACATGACCTAAGCTCCTACAATGAGCAGTTCTTC. It translates to CASSLHDLSSYNEQFF.

This clonotype was seen repeatedly, ten times or more. This chain joins TRBV11-1 and TRBJ2-1; D not certain. The CDR3 totals 12 residues. The germline V gene encodes CDR1 SGHAT and CDR2 FQDESV (reference sequence). Trimming pared 5 bases from V and 3 bases from J, leaving 5 bases between. CDR3 in amino acids: CASSEGYNEQFF. CDR3 sequence (DNA): TGTGCCAGCAGCGAAGGCTACAATGAGCAGTTCTTC. The variable domain in full, completed from reference TRBV11-1 and TRBJ2-1, reads EAEVAQSPRYKITEKSQAVAFWCDPISGHATLYWYRQILGQGPELLVQFQDESVVDDSQLPKDRFSAERLKGVDSTLKIQPAELGDSAMYLCASSEGYNEQFFGPGTRLTVL.

This clonotype was detected ten times or more. The rearrangement joins TRBV29-1 to TRBJ2-3; 9 nucleotides align to TRBD1. The CDR3 loop spans 15 amino acids. With V trimmed by 5 bases and J by 2 bases, 8 bases remained unmatched. Germline CDR1 is SQVTM and CDR2 is ANQGSEA. The CDR3 spells CSVKQGAEITDTQYF. CDR3 nucleotide sequence: TGCAGCGTTAAACAGGGGGCAGAAATCACAGATACGCAGTATTTT.

The rearrangement uses TRBV5-1 and TRBJ1-3; D is unclear. CDR1 is SGHRS and CDR2 is YFSETQ in the germline V gene. This CDR3 contains 16 residues. V was clipped by 0 bases and J by 6 bases, with 16 bases between them. The CDR3: CASSLGGSPELNTIYF. CDR3 in DNA: TGCGCCAGCAGCTTGGGAGGCAGCCCCGAACTAAACACCATATATTTT.

This clonotype has only a few counts. J is TRBJ1-2 and V is TRBV29-1, with unresolved D. The germline V and J ends were trimmed by 0 bases and 5 bases, with 4 bases remaining between them. Per germline, CDR1 SQVTM and CDR2 ANQGSEA. CDR3 size: 11 residues. CDR3 in DNA: TGCAGCGTTGAAGACCCGTATGGCTACACCTTC. It is translated as CSVEDPYGYTF.

This clonotype was seen many times. The genes are TRBV12-3 or TRBV12-4 and TRBJ1-5; D unresolved. V dropped 0 bases and J dropped 4 bases, with 4 bases sitting between them. CDR3 length equals 13 residues. The CDR3 DNA reads TGTGCCAGCAGTTTAGCGGCGAATCAGCCCCAGCATTTT. Translated: CASSLAANQPQHF.

This clonotype was detected a few times. The chain recombines TRBV6-5 with TRBJ1-5; D ambiguous. This CDR3 has 12 residues. The V end lost 3 bases, the J end lost 7 bases, and 7 bases lay between the germline ends. Germline loops: CDR1 MNHEY, CDR2 SVGAGI. CDR3 sequence: CASSYPGQPQHF. The CDR3 region has the DNA TGTGCCAGCAGTTATCCGGGACAGCCCCAGCATTTT.

This clonotype was seen repeatedly, ten times or more. The chain combines TRBV7-8 with TRBJ1-2; 7 bases are a match to TRBD1. Germline CDR1 SGHVS, CDR2 FQNEAQ. This CDR3 has 15 amino acids. V lost 5 bases to trimming and J lost 0 bases; unmatched junction nucleotides: 6. CDR3 sequence reads: CASSDRARANYGYTF. For the CDR3, the DNA is TGTGCCAGCAGCGACAGGGCCAGAGCTAACTATGGCTACACCTTC.

This clonotype was recorded a few times. The V gene is TRBV5-6, the J gene TRBJ2-3, with D possibly being TRBD1 (6 bases). Germline V gene data show CDR1 as SGHDT and CDR2 as YYEEEE. This CDR3 spans 16 amino acids. V shed 2 bases and J shed 0 bases, with 13 bases lying between them. CDR3 bases: TGTGCCAGCAGCTTACAGGGATCCCTTAGCACAGATACGCAGTATTTT. This codes for CASSLQGSLSTDTQYF.

V is TRBV10-3 and J is TRBJ2-3; D may be TRBD2 (5 bases). This CDR3 region has 15 residues. Germline-derived CDR1 and CDR2 are ENHRY and SYGVKD. The germline V and J ends were trimmed by 4 bases and 4 bases, with 15 bases remaining between them. For the CDR3, the DNA is TGTGCCATCAGTGGGGCCTTGGGGAGCGCAGATACGCAGTATTTT. Protein: CAISGALGSADTQYF.

The chain has TRBV6-2 or TRBV6-3 and TRBJ2-3; D not certain. This CDR3 is 14 amino acids long. With 0 bases removed from V and 4 bases from J, the gap between germline ends came to 8 bases. Germline V CDR1 and CDR2: MNHEY, SVGEGT. CDR3 coding DNA: TGTGCCAGCAGTTACTCGGAGCAAGCAGATACGCAGTATTTT. Translation: CASSYSEQADTQYF.

The rearrangement links TRBV6-6 to TRBJ1-3; 8 bases match TRBD1. CDR1 is MNHNY, CDR2 SVGAGI, per germline (reference sequence). After removal of 2 bases from V and 1 base from J, the junction contained 4 bases not matched to a gene. CDR3 length equals 16 residues. CDR3 loop: CASSYRTGKSGNTIYF. CDR3 DNA sequence: TGTGCCAGCAGTTACAGGACAGGGAAATCTGGAAACACCATATATTTT.

This clonotype occurred many times. This sequence joins TRBV20-1 and TRBJ2-3, with 13 bases lining up with TRBD2. Germline lookup yields CDR1 DFQATT and CDR2 SNEGSKA (reference sequence). CDR3 length equals 19 residues. V shed 4 bases, J shed 0 bases, and the junction held 13 bases outside the gene matches. The DNA for the CDR3 is TGCAGTGCTACTCCATCATCCGGGACTAGCGGGGTGAGCACAGATACGCAGTATTTT. Its protein product is CSATPSSGTSGVSTDTQYF.

This clonotype showed up just a few times. The V call is TRBV6-1, the J call TRBJ1-2, with 12 bases aligning to TRBD1. Germline CDR1 and CDR2: MNHNS and SASEGT. The CDR3 length is 15 residues. V shed 6 bases and J 9 bases; nucleotides not matched to a gene: 11. CDR3 protein: CASSPGTGGRFSYTF. The CDR3 nucleotides are TGTGCCAGCAGCCCCGGGACAGGGGGCAGGTTCAGCTACACCTTC.

This clonotype was counted only a few times. The rearrangement links TRBV7-9 to TRBJ1-4; D is ambiguous. In germline, CDR1 is SEHNR, CDR2 FQNEAQ (reference sequence). The CDR3 runs to 14 residues. V was trimmed by 3 bases and J by 1 base, leaving 6 bases between them. CDR3 sequence: CASSFSGTNEKLFF. The CDR3 nucleotides read TGTGCCAGCAGCTTCAGTGGAACTAATGAAAAACTGTTTTTT. Full variable domain (outside the CDR3, taken from reference TRBV7-9 and TRBJ1-4): DTGVSQNPRHKITKRGQNVTFRCDPISEHNRLYWYRQTLGQGPEFLTYFQNEAQLEKSRLLSDRFSAERPKGSFSTLEIQRTEQGDSAMYLCASSFSGTNEKLFFGSGTQLSVL.

This clonotype was seen ten or more times. The CDR3 sequence: CAISESLGNTEAFF. The CDR3 DNA is TGTGCCATCAGTGAGTCGCTGGGGAACACTGAAGCTTTCTTT. This chain uses TRBV10-3 with TRBJ1-1; D call uncertain. The CDR3 is 14 amino acids. Germline CDR1 reads ENHRY; CDR2 reads SYGVKD. V was pared by 0 bases and J by 1 base, with 6 bases between.

The V and J genes are TRBV6-2 or TRBV6-3 and TRBJ2-7, with 7 bases that match TRBD1. The ends lost 5 bases at V and 5 bases at J; junction bases unmatched: 9. This CDR3 has 14 residues. The V gene's germline CDR1 is MNHEY and CDR2 SVGEGT. DNA for the CDR3: TGTGCCAGCAGTAAAAGACAGGGTTGGGACGAGCAGTACTTC. It translates to CASSKRQGWDEQYF.

This clonotype was picked up a small number of times. The chain is built from TRBV7-2 and TRBJ2-1; 8 bases map to TRBD2. CDR1 is SGHTA, CDR2 FQGNSA, per germline. CDR3 length: 16 amino acids. Trimming at V came to 4 bases and at J to 7 bases, leaving 12 bases not matched to a gene. The CDR3 coding sequence is TGTGCCAGCAGCTATCCGGGGACTAGGGCGCGGAATGAGCAGTTCTTC. Translating gives CASSYPGTRARNEQFF.

This clonotype was seen at least ten times. The rearrangement joins TRBV5-5 to TRBJ1-2; perhaps TRBD1 as D (5 bases). CDR1 and CDR2 from the germline V gene are SGHKS and YYEKEE (reference sequence). With 3 bases removed from V and 0 bases from J, the gap between germline ends came to 15 bases. This CDR3 has 16 amino acids. The chain's CDR3 is CASSSGPTRTNYGYTF. DNA for the CDR3: TGTGCCAGCAGCTCGGGACCAACCAGGACTAACTATGGCTACACCTTC.

This clonotype has more than one count but fewer than ten. The V gene is TRBV20-1, the J gene TRBJ1-1; 7 positions agree with TRBD1. This CDR3 contains 15 residues. J gave up 0 bases and V 0 bases, and 4 bases lay outside the gene matches. Germline CDR1 and CDR2: DFQATT and SNEGSKA (reference sequence). The DNA for the CDR3 is TGCAGTGCTAGAGACCGACAGGGATTGAACACTGAAGCTTTCTTT. Amino acids: CSARDRQGLNTEAFF.

V gene TRBV18 combines with J gene TRBJ1-6; D gene ambiguous. Per germline, CDR1 KGHSH and CDR2 LQKENI. Deletions cut 1 base from V and 0 bases from J, with 7 bases between. The CDR3 consists of 16 residues. CDR3 amino acids: CASSPHSSSYNSPLHF. CDR3 bases: TGTGCCAGCTCACCACACAGTAGCTCCTATAATTCACCCCTCCACTTT.

This clonotype was seen a handful of times. V and J are TRBV4-1 and TRBJ2-3; TRBD2 matches at 8 bases. Germline V gene data show CDR1 as MGHRA and CDR2 as YSYEKL. The CDR3 is 15 amino acids. V was pared by 5 bases and J by 4 bases, with 8 bases of the junction left unmatched. CDR3 sequence reads: CASSIRGGLADTQYF. The CDR3 DNA reads as TGCGCCAGCAGCATACGGGGGGGCCTCGCAGATACGCAGTATTTT.

This clonotype has at least ten counts. V usage is TRBV6-5 and J usage is TRBJ2-3, with D unresolved. This CDR3 is built from 15 residues. V was shortened by 4 bases and J by 7 bases, with 18 bases between the two germline ends. CDR1 is MNHEY, CDR2 SVGAGI, per germline. CDR3 bases: TGTGCCAGCAGTTTATCGGGCCAGACCCGTCATACGCAGTATTTT. Residues: CASSLSGQTRHTQYF.

The chain employs TRBV14 and TRBJ1-6, with unresolved D. Germline loops: CDR1 SGHDN, CDR2 FVKESK. This CDR3 contains 15 residues. V dropped 1 base and J dropped 10 bases, with 14 bases sitting between them. CDR3 sequence reads: CASSQGRDQRSPLHF. The CDR3 DNA reads TGTGCCAGCAGCCAAGGGAGGGATCAACGGTCACCCCTCCACTTT. The full variable domain, in which reference TRBV14 and TRBJ1-6 provide the parts outside the CDR3, is EAGVTQFPSHSVIEKGQTVTLRCDPISGHDNLYWYRRVMGKEIKFLLHFVKESKQDESGMPNNRFLAERTGGTYSTLKVQPAELEDSGVYFCASSQGRDQRSPLHFGNGTRLTVT.

This clonotype was picked up many times. The rearrangement uses TRBV12-3 or TRBV12-4 and TRBJ2-7; 9 bases are a match to TRBD2. The CDR3 spans 15 residues. With V trimmed by 6 bases and J by 3 bases, 9 bases remained unmatched. DNA of the CDR3: TGTGCCAGCAGCCGTCCCCGCGGGGGGGGCTACGAGCAGTACTTC. Translation: CASSRPRGGGYEQYF.

The chain joins TRBV5-1 to TRBJ2-6, with 11 nucleotides matching TRBD1. Unmatched junction bases numbered 8, after V lost 4 bases and J lost 2 bases. Germline V gives CDR1 SGHRS, CDR2 YFSETQ. The CDR3 sequence is 18 residues long. The CDR3 here is CASSIGQGARAGANVLTF. CDR3 DNA sequence: TGCGCCAGCAGCATCGGACAGGGGGCTAGAGCTGGGGCCAACGTCCTGACTTTC.

The V and J genes are TRBV6-6 and TRBJ1-3; D gene unclear. The V gene's germline CDR1 is MNHNY and CDR2 SVGAGI (reference sequence). The CDR3 contains 15 residues. Deletions cut 2 bases from V and 0 bases from J, with 8 bases between. The CDR3 here is CASSYAGSSGNTIYF. CDR3 bases: TGTGCCAGCAGTTACGCTGGAAGCTCTGGAAACACCATATATTTT.